The 16 T cell receptor beta chains in this list originate from one sample, sequenced in a study of relationships among human T cell subsets. The T cell receptor alpha and beta CDR3 regions were amplified from mRNA by semiquantitative ARM-PCR. Exponential amplification used communal superprimers after tagged nested gene-specific primers in ARM-PCR. One entry per CDR3 protein results from TCRdb running MiXCR on the multiplex PCR reads. Here the sample spans about 15,000 distinct CDR3 sequences, around 62% being singletons. Source material: total T cells sorted from blood. Receptor source: a man aged 35 to 55 in good health.

The chain links TRBV5-1 to TRBJ2-5; D may be TRBD1 (6 bases). The V end lost 0 bases, the J end lost 5 bases, and 11 bases lay between the germline ends. Germline-derived CDR1 and CDR2 are SGHRS and YFSETQ. The CDR3 covers 14 residues. DNA of the CDR3: TGCGCCAGCAGCTTGGAAGGGGGACCGGAGACCCAGTACTTC. It encodes CASSLEGGPETQYF.

This clonotype ranks as medium-sized. This chain connects TRBV11-2 to TRBJ2-3, with TRBD2 identical over 14 bases. Germline V gene sequence: CDR1 SGHAT, CDR2 FQNNGV. CDR3 size: 20 residues. Unmatched junction bases numbered 13, after V lost 5 bases and J lost 0 bases. Here the CDR3 reads CASSLTGLAGVYGSTDTQYF. DNA of the CDR3: TGTGCCAGCAGCCTAACGGGACTAGCGGGAGTGTATGGGAGCACAGATACGCAGTATTTT.

The sample holds a few counts of this clonotype. This chain uses TRBV20-1 with TRBJ1-1, with D perhaps matching TRBD1 (6 bases). The CDR3 runs 15 residues. Germline V CDR1 and CDR2: DFQATT, SNEGSKA (reference sequence). Between the trimmed V and J ends, which lost 2 bases and 1 base, there was a span of 14 bases. The chain's CDR3 is CSARPRQVANTEAFF. DNA of the CDR3: TGCAGTGCTAGACCAAGACAGGTTGCGAACACTGAAGCTTTCTTT.

This clonotype was picked up one time. The V call is TRBV2, the J call TRBJ2-7, with no clear D. This CDR3 comprises 11 residues. V was pared by 5 bases and J by 4 bases, with 6 bases between. CDR1 is SNHLY and CDR2 is FYNNEI in the germline V gene. CDR3 sequence reads: CASSPTYEQYF. The CDR3 nucleotides read TGTGCCAGCAGTCCGACGTACGAGCAGTACTTC.

The V and J genes are TRBV29-1 and TRBJ2-1; 7 bases match TRBD1. The germline V gene encodes CDR1 SQVTM and CDR2 ANQGSEA. After removal of 3 bases from V and 0 bases from J, the junction contained 8 bases not matched to a gene. The CDR3 consists of 16 residues. For the CDR3, the DNA is TGCAGCGTTGATGGGGGACAGCTAAGCTCCTACAATGAGCAGTTCTTC. It specifies CSVDGGQLSSYNEQFF.

V usage is TRBV5-1 and J usage is TRBJ2-3; TRBD2 matches at 14 bases. Germline CDR1 reads SGHRS; CDR2 reads YFSETQ. Trimming removed 2 bases from V and 2 bases from J; junction bases left unmatched: 10. The CDR3 covers 19 residues. Written as DNA, the CDR3 is TGCGCCAGCAGCTTAACTGGGACTAGCGGGGGCCAGAACACAGATACGCAGTATTTT. Translating it yields CASSLTGTSGGQNTDTQYF.

CDR3 sequence reads: CASSIGGNLNQPQHF. The CDR3 DNA follows: TGTGCCAGCAGCATAGGCGGAAACCTCAATCAGCCCCAGCATTTT. The chain joins TRBV7-8 to TRBJ1-5; D is undetermined. This CDR3 comprises 15 residues. CDR1 and CDR2 (germline): SGHVS, FQNEAQ. V was trimmed by 5 bases and J by 3 bases, leaving 14 bases between them.

This clonotype was recorded a few times. V is TRBV6-1 and J is TRBJ1-6; TRBD1 matches at 9 bases. Germline V gives CDR1 MNHNS, CDR2 SASEGT. This CDR3 comprises 17 residues. The V and J ends lost 3 bases and 13 bases, in that order; junction bases with no gene match: 16. CDR3 DNA: TGTGCCAGCAGTGACACCTTTACTGGGACAGGGTCAAAGCCCCTCCACTTT. Its protein product is CASSDTFTGTGSKPLHF.

This clonotype was seen a single time. The gene calls are TRBV4-1 and TRBJ2-1, with D possibly being TRBD1 or TRBD2 (5 bases each). Trimming cost V 3 bases and J 7 bases, with 16 bases left between them. The CDR3 has 15 residues. CDR1 and CDR2 from the germline V gene are MGHRA and YSYEKL. The DNA of the CDR3 is TGCGCCAGCAGCCACGGGACCGGCCATGGGAATGAGCAGTTCTTC. Protein product: CASSHGTGHGNEQFF.

The V and J genes are TRBV4-2 and TRBJ2-5; the D gene is possibly TRBD2 (5 bases). This CDR3 is 15 amino acids long. Germline loops: CDR1 LGHNA, CDR2 YNFKEQ. V was pared by 1 base and J by 1 base, with 10 bases between. CDR3 region: CASSQAGSGQETQYF. In DNA, the CDR3 is TGTGCCAGCAGCCAAGCCGGCAGCGGCCAAGAGACCCAGTACTTC.

This chain joins TRBV7-9 and TRBJ2-5, with 11 nucleotides matching TRBD2. Germline V gene data show CDR1 as SEHNR and CDR2 as FQNEAQ (reference sequence). The CDR3 length is 16 residues. After removal of 3 bases from V and 1 base from J, the junction contained 4 bases not matched to a gene. As DNA, the CDR3 is TGTGCCAGCAGCTTCACTAGCGGGAGTCTCCAAGAGACCCAGTACTTC. Translating it yields CASSFTSGSLQETQYF. The full variable domain, its missing parts supplied by reference TRBV7-9 and TRBJ2-5, is DTGVSQNPRHKITKRGQNVTFRCDPISEHNRLYWYRQTLGQGPEFLTYFQNEAQLEKSRLLSDRFSAERPKGSFSTLEIQRTEQGDSAMYLCASSFTSGSLQETQYFGPGTRLLVL.

This rearrangement joins TRBV11-1 to TRBJ2-5, with D possibly called TRBD1 or TRBD2 (5 bases each). Germline CDR1 is SGHAT and CDR2 is FQDESV (reference sequence). The V gene lost 8 bases and the J gene lost 5 bases, with 21 bases spanning the gap. CDR3 size: 15 residues. The CDR3 nucleotides are TGTGCCAGCCGGCTCGGGGCTGCCACCCTCGAGACCCAGTACTTC. Protein product: CASRLGAATLETQYF.

This clonotype was seen a handful of times. The genes are TRBV4-2 and TRBJ2-3; either TRBD1 or TRBD2 may supply D (5 bases each). Germline CDR1 LGHNA, CDR2 YNFKEQ. V lost 4 bases to trimming and J lost 0 bases, with 8 bases between them. The CDR3 consists of 14 residues. The CDR3 DNA is TGTGCCAGCAGCCCCCGGGGCAGCACAGATACGCAGTATTTT. Translated: CASSPRGSTDTQYF.

This clonotype occurred a few times. The chain carries TRBV30 and TRBJ2-7, with D perhaps TRBD2 (6 bases). V was trimmed by 2 bases and J by 6 bases, leaving 14 bases between them. CDR1 GTSNPN and CDR2 SVGIG come from the germline V gene (reference sequence). The CDR3 runs 13 residues. Here the CDR3 reads CAWSPGFGSEQYF. CDR3 sequence (DNA): TGTGCCTGGAGTCCGGGATTCGGGAGCGAGCAGTACTTC.

The chain is built from TRBV27 and TRBJ2-1, with TRBD2 matching 9 bases. The CDR3 is 14 amino acids. Looked up from germline, CDR1 is MNHEY and CDR2 is SMNVEV (reference sequence). V lost 1 base and J lost 6; bases outside the gene matches: 1. The CDR3 DNA is TGTGCCAGCAGTTTATTTAGCGGGAGCAATGAGCAGTTCTTC. Translating gives CASSLFSGSNEQFF.

This clonotype was recorded once. The V and J genes are TRBV7-6 and TRBJ2-7; D possibly corresponds to TRBD1 (6 bases). Trimming pared 5 bases from V and 0 bases from J, leaving 17 bases between. The CDR3 has 16 residues. Germline values: CDR1 SGHVS, CDR2 FNYEAQ. CDR3 loop: CASSPPGQSLSYEQYF. The DNA for the CDR3 is TGTGCCAGCAGCCCCCCAGGACAGTCCCTCTCCTACGAGCAGTACTTC.